These T cell receptor beta chains were read from a single sample in a study of T cell responses to AZD1222 COVID-19 vaccine. Produced via immunoSEQ multiplex PCR; TCRdb's table is partial and in-frame only. The profile covers approximately 81,000 clones, with 83% appearing a single time and approximately 1.2% taken by the ten largest. This sample comprised peripheral blood, obtained 28 days after the second AZD1222 dose. The receptors stem from an adult who received the AZD1222 COVID-19 vaccine. Both conserved end residues are part of each CDR3. The order of the fields is clone size, V gene, D gene, J gene, CDR3 DNA, CDR3 protein. A D gene is named only where the DNA matches it firmly. Where a row states a size, it is once, few, many or the class of an expanded clone; other rows omit it.

abundance: once
v_gene: TRBV7-9
d_gene: TRBD2
j_gene: TRBJ2-2
CDR3nt: TGTGCCAGCAGCTTGCCGCTAGCGGGGGCCGCGAACACCGGGGAGCTGTTTTTT
CDR3aa: CASSLPLAGAANTGELFF

abundance: -
v_gene: TRBV20-1
d_gene: -
j_gene: TRBJ1-5
CDR3nt: TGCAGTGCTAGTGGGGGGTGGAATGAGGTCAATCAGCCCCAGCATTTT
CDR3aa: CSASGGWNEVNQPQHF

abundance: -
v_gene: TRBV27
d_gene: TRBD2
j_gene: TRBJ2-4
CDR3nt: TGTGCCAGCAGGACCAGCGGGGTGGGAAACATTCAGTACTTC
CDR3aa: CASRTSGVGNIQYF

abundance: once
v_gene: TRBV28
d_gene: -
j_gene: TRBJ1-3
CDR3nt: TGTGCCAGCAGTAGGGGTTCTGGAAACACCATATATTTT
CDR3aa: CASSRGSGNTIYF

abundance: -
v_gene: TRBV5-4
d_gene: -
j_gene: TRBJ1-1
CDR3nt: TGTGCCAGCAGCTTGGGGGATGTGGTGACTGAAGCTTTCTTT
CDR3aa: CASSLGDVVTEAFF

abundance: -
v_gene: TRBV4-2
d_gene: TRBD2
j_gene: TRBJ2-1
CDR3nt: TGTGCCAGCAGCCCGGGACTAGCGGGAGGACTGTGGTACAATGAGCAGTTCTTC
CDR3aa: CASSPGLAGGLWYNEQFF

abundance: -
v_gene: TRBV10-3
d_gene: TRBD2
j_gene: TRBJ2-3
CDR3nt: TGTGCCATCAGTGAAGGGAGGGTGGGAAGTAGAGATACGCAGTATTTT
CDR3aa: CAISEGRVGSRDTQYF

abundance: many
v_gene: TRBV7-2
d_gene: -
j_gene: TRBJ1-1
CDR3nt: TGTGCCAGCAGGGAAGACATGAACACTGAAGCTTTCTTT
CDR3aa: CASREDMNTEAFF

abundance: -
v_gene: TRBV27
d_gene: -
j_gene: TRBJ1-1
CDR3nt: TGTGCCAGCAGTTTATTGACGACAGGAACAAGGACTGAAGCTTTCTTT
CDR3aa: CASSLLTTGTRTEAFF

abundance: -
v_gene: TRBV7-9
d_gene: -
j_gene: TRBJ2-3
CDR3nt: TGTGCCAGCAGCCTGGGGACTACAGATACGCAGTATTTT
CDR3aa: CASSLGTTDTQYF

abundance: -
v_gene: TRBV11-2
d_gene: -
j_gene: TRBJ2-1
CDR3nt: TGTGCCAGCAGCTTAGTTGGGCAGTACAATGAGCAGTTCTTC
CDR3aa: CASSLVGQYNEQFF

abundance: -
v_gene: TRBV28
d_gene: -
j_gene: TRBJ1-5
CDR3nt: TGTGCCAGCAGTTTAGAGAGGGTAGCCAATCAGCCCCAGCATTTT
CDR3aa: CASSLERVANQPQHF

abundance: -
v_gene: TRBV6-1
d_gene: -
j_gene: TRBJ2-7
CDR3nt: TGTGCCAGCAGTGTTCTCCCTCTCACAGGGTTAAAAGCCTACGAGCAGTACTTC
CDR3aa: CASSVLPLTGLKAYEQYF

abundance: few
v_gene: TRBV18
d_gene: TRBD1
j_gene: TRBJ1-1
CDR3nt: TGTGCCAGCTCACCGGGACAGCCTTACACTGAAGCTTTCTTT
CDR3aa: CASSPGQPYTEAFF

abundance: medium-sized
v_gene: TRBV6-5
d_gene: -
j_gene: TRBJ1-2
CDR3nt: TGTGCCAGCGCTAGAGGGGGTAACTATGGCTACACCTTC
CDR3aa: CASARGGNYGYTF

abundance: once
v_gene: TRBV30
d_gene: -
j_gene: TRBJ1-1
CDR3nt: TGTGCCTGGAGCGGACTCTTCAGCTCCGAAGCTTTCTTT
CDR3aa: CAWSGLFSSEAFF

abundance: -
v_gene: TRBV9
d_gene: -
j_gene: TRBJ1-1
CDR3nt: TGTGCCAGCAGCGTAGACACCTCCACTGAAGCTTTCTTT
CDR3aa: CASSVDTSTEAFF

abundance: -
v_gene: TRBV6-4
d_gene: -
j_gene: TRBJ1-6
CDR3nt: TGTGCCAGCAGTGACTCGGGGGACCCGCGATTTCCGAAAAGCTCCTATAATTCACCCCTCCACTTT
CDR3aa: CASSDSGDPRFPKSSYNSPLHF

abundance: -
v_gene: TRBV20-1
d_gene: -
j_gene: TRBJ2-1
CDR3nt: TGCAGTGCTAAGAACAATGAGCAGTTCTTC
CDR3aa: CSAKNNEQFF

abundance: -
v_gene: TRBV5-8
d_gene: -
j_gene: TRBJ1-3
CDR3nt: TGTGCCAGCAGCTTGGCTTCTTTATGGAACACCATATATTTT
CDR3aa: CASSLASLWNTIYF

abundance: -
v_gene: TRBV6-2/TRBV6-3
d_gene: TRBD1
j_gene: TRBJ2-1
CDR3nt: TGTGCCAGCAGTTACCTTTCGACAGGGTGGAATGAGCAGTTCTTC
CDR3aa: CASSYLSTGWNEQFF

abundance: -
v_gene: TRBV28
d_gene: -
j_gene: TRBJ1-1
CDR3nt: TGTGCCAGCAGGGGGCGAGAGACAGGCTTGCACACTGAAGCTTTCTTT
CDR3aa: CASRGRETGLHTEAFF

abundance: few
v_gene: TRBV4-1
d_gene: TRBD1
j_gene: TRBJ2-1
CDR3nt: TGCGCCAGCAGCCAAGAGGACAGGGGAAACAATGAGCAGTTCTTC
CDR3aa: CASSQEDRGNNEQFF

abundance: few
v_gene: TRBV2
d_gene: -
j_gene: TRBJ2-2
CDR3nt: TGTGCCAGCAGTTTAGAGGACACCGGGGAGCTGTTTTTT
CDR3aa: CASSLEDTGELFF

abundance: -
v_gene: TRBV7-3
d_gene: TRBD1
j_gene: TRBJ2-6
CDR3nt: TGTGCCAGCAGCTCCCTACAGGGGACTGGGGCCAACGTCCTGACTTTC
CDR3aa: CASSSLQGTGANVLTF

abundance: -
v_gene: TRBV5-8
d_gene: -
j_gene: TRBJ1-5
CDR3nt: TGTGCCAGCAGCTTAATCCGACAGCGCGGCGGCGAGAGCAATCAGCCCCAGCATTTT
CDR3aa: CASSLIRQRGGESNQPQHF

abundance: -
v_gene: TRBV28
d_gene: -
j_gene: TRBJ2-1
CDR3nt: TGTGCCAGCAGTTTGATGGAACTAGCCAATCCTAAACTTCGCTCCTACAATGAGCAGTTCTTC
CDR3aa: CASSLMELANPKLRSYNEQFF

abundance: once
v_gene: TRBV7-3
d_gene: -
j_gene: TRBJ2-2
CDR3nt: TGTGCCAGCAGCTCATTAGGGAGTAGCAACTCGAACACCGGGGAGCTGTTTTTT
CDR3aa: CASSSLGSSNSNTGELFF

abundance: -
v_gene: TRBV11-1
d_gene: -
j_gene: TRBJ2-7
CDR3nt: TGTGCCAGCAGCTTAGGCCTTACGAGCTCCTACGAGCAGTACTTC
CDR3aa: CASSLGLTSSYEQYF

abundance: -
v_gene: TRBV28
d_gene: -
j_gene: TRBJ1-2
CDR3nt: TGTGCCAGCAGTACTAACTATGGCTACACCTTC
CDR3aa: CASSTNYGYTF

abundance: -
v_gene: TRBV14
d_gene: -
j_gene: TRBJ1-5
CDR3nt: TGTGCCAGCAGCCAAGGGCCTGGGGGCAATCAGCCCCAGCATTTT
CDR3aa: CASSQGPGGNQPQHF

abundance: -
v_gene: TRBV18
d_gene: TRBD1
j_gene: TRBJ1-5
CDR3nt: TGTGCCAGCTCACCTACACAGGGGCGAGGCAATCAGCCCCAGCATTTT
CDR3aa: CASSPTQGRGNQPQHF

abundance: -
v_gene: TRBV12-3/TRBV12-4
d_gene: -
j_gene: TRBJ2-7
CDR3nt: TGTGCCAGCAGTTTACAGGGGACCTACGAGCAGTACTTC
CDR3aa: CASSLQGTYEQYF

abundance: -
v_gene: TRBV28
d_gene: -
j_gene: TRBJ1-5
CDR3nt: TGTGCCAGCACTTTGGCAGGGGTGCGGTCCCAGCCCCAGCATTTT
CDR3aa: CASTLAGVRSQPQHF

abundance: -
v_gene: TRBV9
d_gene: -
j_gene: TRBJ2-3
CDR3nt: TGTGCCAGCAGCGTAGACAGGGTTGGCGATACGCAGTATTTT
CDR3aa: CASSVDRVGDTQYF

abundance: -
v_gene: TRBV11-2
d_gene: TRBD2
j_gene: TRBJ2-1
CDR3nt: TGTGCCAGCAGCTTAACTAGCGGGAGCATGGAAAATGAGCAGTTCTTC
CDR3aa: CASSLTSGSMENEQFF

abundance: -
v_gene: TRBV6-2/TRBV6-3
d_gene: -
j_gene: TRBJ1-4
CDR3nt: TGTGCCAGCAGTTACTTCGGTGAAAAACTGTTTTTT
CDR3aa: CASSYFGEKLFF

abundance: few
v_gene: TRBV19
d_gene: -
j_gene: TRBJ1-5
CDR3nt: TGTGCCAGTAGCACGGTGGGCGGCAATCAGCCCCAGCATTTT
CDR3aa: CASSTVGGNQPQHF

abundance: -
v_gene: TRBV24-1
d_gene: -
j_gene: TRBJ1-5
CDR3nt: TGTGCCACCAGTAGCGCCGCCTCGGGCCAGCCCCAGCATTTT
CDR3aa: CATSSAASGQPQHF

abundance: -
v_gene: TRBV9
d_gene: TRBD2
j_gene: TRBJ2-5
CDR3nt: TGTGCCAGCAGCGTAGAGGGTAGCGGGTTACAAGAGACCCAGTACTTC
CDR3aa: CASSVEGSGLQETQYF

abundance: -
v_gene: TRBV27
d_gene: TRBD1
j_gene: TRBJ2-5
CDR3nt: TGTGCCAGCAGTTTGACAGGGGGCACGAAGACCCAGTACTTC
CDR3aa: CASSLTGGTKTQYF

abundance: once
v_gene: TRBV28
d_gene: -
j_gene: TRBJ1-2
CDR3nt: TGTGCCAGCAGTCCCTCCGGGGGGATCTATGGCTACACCTTC
CDR3aa: CASSPSGGIYGYTF

abundance: -
v_gene: TRBV27
d_gene: TRBD1
j_gene: TRBJ2-7
CDR3nt: TGTGCCAGCAGTTCCCGCGACAGGGTGTCCTACGAGCAGTACTTC
CDR3aa: CASSSRDRVSYEQYF

abundance: -
v_gene: TRBV14
d_gene: -
j_gene: TRBJ2-1
CDR3nt: TGTGCCAGCAGCCAGACAAGCTCCTACAATGAGCAGTTCTTC
CDR3aa: CASSQTSSYNEQFF

abundance: few
v_gene: TRBV5-1
d_gene: TRBD2
j_gene: TRBJ2-7
CDR3nt: TGCGCCAGCAGCTTGCTGTCACTAGCGGGAGGGCCTACAGGCGAGCAGTACTTC
CDR3aa: CASSLLSLAGGPTGEQYF

abundance: once
v_gene: TRBV4-2
d_gene: -
j_gene: TRBJ1-1
CDR3nt: TGTGCCAGCAGCCCTCAAATGGACACTGAAGCTTTCTTT
CDR3aa: CASSPQMDTEAFF

abundance: few
v_gene: TRBV5-1
d_gene: -
j_gene: TRBJ1-3
CDR3nt: TGCGCCAGCAGCTTGGAAGGGCAATTCTCTGGAAACACCATATATTTT
CDR3aa: CASSLEGQFSGNTIYF

abundance: -
v_gene: TRBV7-9
d_gene: -
j_gene: TRBJ1-2
CDR3nt: TGTGCCAGCAGCGGGGAAAACTATGGCTACACCTTC
CDR3aa: CASSGENYGYTF

abundance: -
v_gene: TRBV6-4
d_gene: TRBD1
j_gene: TRBJ1-2
CDR3nt: TGTGCCAGCAGTCCCGGACAGGGGGCGCCGGTTCATGGCTACACCTTC
CDR3aa: CASSPGQGAPVHGYTF

abundance: -
v_gene: TRBV7-6
d_gene: TRBD2
j_gene: TRBJ2-3
CDR3nt: TGTGCCAGCAGCTTAGACGCGGGAGGAGGGGATACGCAGTATTTT
CDR3aa: CASSLDAGGGDTQYF

abundance: few
v_gene: TRBV19
d_gene: -
j_gene: TRBJ1-1
CDR3nt: TGTGCCAGTAGGGGTACCGGGGGCACTGAAGCTTTCTTT
CDR3aa: CASRGTGGTEAFF

abundance: -
v_gene: TRBV27
d_gene: -
j_gene: TRBJ2-7
CDR3nt: TGTGCCAGCAGTTTATCTTGGGGGTCCTCCTCCTACGAGCAGTACTTC
CDR3aa: CASSLSWGSSSYEQYF

abundance: -
v_gene: TRBV4-2
d_gene: -
j_gene: TRBJ1-3
CDR3nt: TGTGCCAGCAGCCAAGATCTTACGGTCGTCGGCCGCTCTGGAAACACCATATATTTT
CDR3aa: CASSQDLTVVGRSGNTIYF

abundance: -
v_gene: TRBV30
d_gene: -
j_gene: TRBJ2-4
CDR3nt: TGTGCCTGGACCCAGGGGGGGCGGGATATAAACATTCAGTACTTC
CDR3aa: CAWTQGGRDINIQYF

abundance: -
v_gene: TRBV7-2
d_gene: -
j_gene: TRBJ2-2
CDR3nt: TGTGCCAGCAGCTTTTTGGGGCCCGGGGAGCTGTTTTTT
CDR3aa: CASSFLGPGELFF

abundance: -
v_gene: TRBV5-4
d_gene: TRBD2
j_gene: TRBJ2-3
CDR3nt: TGTGCCAGCAGCTTGCCGGGAGGTGGCACAGATACGCAGTATTTT
CDR3aa: CASSLPGGGTDTQYF

abundance: -
v_gene: TRBV3-1/TRBV3-2
d_gene: -
j_gene: TRBJ1-4
CDR3nt: TGTGCCAGCAGCCTTATCTCCCAGGGAGATGAAAAACTGTTTTTT
CDR3aa: CASSLISQGDEKLFF

abundance: -
v_gene: TRBV19
d_gene: -
j_gene: TRBJ2-1
CDR3nt: TGTGCCAGTAGTGTTGGGACTTCTAGGGGGGATGAGCAGTTCTTC
CDR3aa: CASSVGTSRGDEQFF

abundance: -
v_gene: TRBV28
d_gene: TRBD1
j_gene: TRBJ2-6
CDR3nt: TGTGCCAGCAGTTTAACAGGGGCTGGGGCCAACGTCCTGACTTTC
CDR3aa: CASSLTGAGANVLTF